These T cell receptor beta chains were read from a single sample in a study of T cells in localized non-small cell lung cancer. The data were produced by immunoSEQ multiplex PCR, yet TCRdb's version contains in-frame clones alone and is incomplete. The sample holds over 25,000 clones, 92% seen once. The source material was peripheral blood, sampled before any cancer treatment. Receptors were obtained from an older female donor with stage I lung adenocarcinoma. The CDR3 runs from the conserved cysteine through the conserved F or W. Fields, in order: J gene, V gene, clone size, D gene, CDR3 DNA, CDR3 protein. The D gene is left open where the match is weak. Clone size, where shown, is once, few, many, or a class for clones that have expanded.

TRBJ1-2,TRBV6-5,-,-,TGTGCCAGCGGTGAGCCGCAGGTCTATGGCTACACCTTC,CASGEPQVYGYTF
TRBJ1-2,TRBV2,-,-,TGTGCCAGCAGTGATAAAATGGATTTAGGTGGCTACACCTTC,CASSDKMDLGGYTF
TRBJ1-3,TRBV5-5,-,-,TGTGCCAGCACTCCGACAGATTACTCTGGAAACACCATATATTTT,CASTPTDYSGNTIYF
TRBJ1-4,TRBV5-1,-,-,TGCGCCAGCAGCTTTGGTCAGGGTCGGGAAAAACTGTTTTTT,CASSFGQGREKLFF
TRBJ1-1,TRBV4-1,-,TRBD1,TGCGCCAGCACGGACAGGGGGCAGAGAGGCACTGAAGCTTTCTTT,CASTDRGQRGTEAFF
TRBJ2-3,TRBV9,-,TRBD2,TGTGCCAGCAGCGGCGTGGGCGGGGGGGCCAAAGATACGCAGTATTTT,CASSGVGGGAKDTQYF
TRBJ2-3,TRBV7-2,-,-,TGTGCCAGCAAAAGGGGGGAGACCACAGATACGCAGTATTTT,CASKRGETTDTQYF
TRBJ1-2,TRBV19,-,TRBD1,TGTGCCAGTAGTAGGACAGGGGTCGAGAATGGCTACACCTTC,CASSRTGVENGYTF
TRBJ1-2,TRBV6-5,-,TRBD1,TGTGCCAGCAGTTACTCGGGGACAGGGGGCCGAGGCTACACCTTC,CASSYSGTGGRGYTF
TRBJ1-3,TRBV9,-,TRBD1,TGTGCCAGCAGCGCTGACGCGGGACAGGGTAGAAACACCATATATTTT,CASSADAGQGRNTIYF
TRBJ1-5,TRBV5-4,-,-,TGTGCCAGCAGCTTGAAGGGGGGGGAGGGCAATCAGCCCCAGCATTTT,CASSLKGGEGNQPQHF
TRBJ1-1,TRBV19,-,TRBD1,TGTGCCAGTAGTATCGGGACAGGGCCGACTGAAGCTTTCTTT,CASSIGTGPTEAFF
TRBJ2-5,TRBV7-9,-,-,TGTGCCAGCAGCTTATTGCGGGAGACCCAGTACTTC,CASSLLRETQYF
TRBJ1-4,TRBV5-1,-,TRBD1,TGCGCCAGCAGGGAAGGGACAGCGGTCTCTGAAAAACTGTTTTTT,CASREGTAVSEKLFF
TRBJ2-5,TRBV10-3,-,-,TGTGCCATCAGGCCGGACCGTTGGGAAGAGACCCAGTACTTC,CAIRPDRWEETQYF
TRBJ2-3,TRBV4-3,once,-,TGCGCCAGCAGCCAAGGAACGGGGAACTCTCGTACAGATACGCAGTATTTT,CASSQGTGNSRTDTQYF
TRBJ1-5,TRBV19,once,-,TGTGCCAGTAGTGCATCGGGGGGCAATCAGCCCCAGCATTTT,CASSASGGNQPQHF
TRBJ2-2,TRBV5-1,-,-,TGCGCCAGCAGCTTGGACGGAAACACCGGGGAGCTGTTTTTT,CASSLDGNTGELFF
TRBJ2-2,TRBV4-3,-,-,TGCGCCAGCAGCCAAGTTAGGGCCGACACTCAGGGCACCGGGGAGCTGTTTTTT,CASSQVRADTQGTGELFF
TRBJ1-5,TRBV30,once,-,TGTGCCTGGAACCCCCCGGGACACGGCAATCAGCCCCAGCATTTT,CAWNPPGHGNQPQHF
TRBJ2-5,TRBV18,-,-,TGTGCCAGCTCACTTAATACCCAAGAGACCCAGTACTTC,CASSLNTQETQYF
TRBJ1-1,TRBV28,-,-,TGTGCCAGCAGTTTCGGGTTTGAAGCTTTCTTT,CASSFGFEAFF
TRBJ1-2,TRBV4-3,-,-,TGCGCCAGCAGCCAAGAGATACGAGTGAGAGGAGGCTACACCTTC,CASSQEIRVRGGYTF
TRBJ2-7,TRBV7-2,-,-,TGTGCCAGCAGCCCATGGACGGACTACGAGCAGTACTTC,CASSPWTDYEQYF
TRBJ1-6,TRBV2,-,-,TGTGCCAGCAGTGAAGGGGGGGGTTCACCCCTCCACTTT,CASSEGGGSPLHF
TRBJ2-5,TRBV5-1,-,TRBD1,TGCGCCAGCAGCATACCAGGGGGTCAAGAGACCCAGTACTTC,CASSIPGGQETQYF
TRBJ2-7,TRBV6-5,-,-,TGTGCCAGCAGTTACGGGCCGGCGGGGAGCTCCTACGAGCAGTACTTC,CASSYGPAGSSYEQYF
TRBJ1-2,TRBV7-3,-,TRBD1,TGTGCCAGCAGCCCCGGAGGGACAGGGGGCGAAGGCTACACCTTC,CASSPGGTGGEGYTF
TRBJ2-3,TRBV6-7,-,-,TGTGCCAGCATTCCGGGACTGGAACCAGATACGCAGTATTTT,CASIPGLEPDTQYF
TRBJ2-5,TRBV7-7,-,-,TGTGCCAGCAGCTTAGCGGGGGGGCGAGAGACCCAGTACTTC,CASSLAGGRETQYF
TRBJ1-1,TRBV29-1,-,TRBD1,TGCAGCGTTGAAAAATATGCAGGGGGGGCTTTCTTT,CSVEKYAGGAFF
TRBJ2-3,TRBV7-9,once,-,TGTGCCAGCCTTACGGTTGGGTACACAGATACGCAGTATTTT,CASLTVGYTDTQYF
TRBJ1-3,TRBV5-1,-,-,TGCGCCAGCAGCTCACAGGCCCCGAGCTCTGGAAACACCATATATTTT,CASSSQAPSSGNTIYF
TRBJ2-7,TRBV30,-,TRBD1,TGTGCCTGGAGTGTACGCGGAACAGGGGATTCCTACGAGCAGTACTTC,CAWSVRGTGDSYEQYF
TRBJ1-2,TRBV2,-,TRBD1,TGTGCCAGCAGTTTCCAGTACGGGACAGGGCACTTC,CASSFQYGTGHF
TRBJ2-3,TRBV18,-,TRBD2,TGTGCCAGCTCACCACCGCTAGCGGGGGCCTACACAGATACGCAGTATTTT,CASSPPLAGAYTDTQYF
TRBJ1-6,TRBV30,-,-,TGTGCCTGGAGTGACCGTGACGGACTAATTAGCTCACCCCTCCACTTT,CAWSDRDGLISSPLHF
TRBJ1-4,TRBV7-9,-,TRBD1,TGTGCCAGCAGCTTAGGATTTGGAGACAGGGGGCGCCCGGAAAAACTGTTTTTT,CASSLGFGDRGRPEKLFF
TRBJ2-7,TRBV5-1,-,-,TGCGCCAGCAGCTTAACGGGGGTTAGCTCCTACGAGCAGTACTTC,CASSLTGVSSYEQYF
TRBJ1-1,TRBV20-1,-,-,TGCAGTGCTAGCAGGGAGACTGAAGCTTTCTTT,CSASRETEAFF
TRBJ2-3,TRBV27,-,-,TGTGCCAGCAGTTTAGGCCCGAACACAGATACGCAGTATTTT,CASSLGPNTDTQYF
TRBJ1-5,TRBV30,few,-,TGTGCCTGGAGTCCGGCAGGCAGGCAGCCCCAGCATTTT,CAWSPAGRQPQHF
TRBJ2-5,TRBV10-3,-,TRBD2,TGTGCCATCAAACTAGCGGGGGAAGAGACCCAGTACTTC,CAIKLAGEETQYF
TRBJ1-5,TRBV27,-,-,TGTGCCAGCAGTTTTTATAGGGGAGATCAGCCCCAGCATTTT,CASSFYRGDQPQHF
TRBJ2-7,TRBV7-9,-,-,TGTGCCAGCAGCAAAATCCAGGACGGTTACCCCTACGAGCAGTACTTC,CASSKIQDGYPYEQYF
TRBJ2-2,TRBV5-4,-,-,TGTGCCAGCAGCGTAAAAAGCGGATCGACCGGGGAGCTGTTTTTT,CASSVKSGSTGELFF
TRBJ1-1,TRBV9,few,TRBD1,TGTGCCAGCAGCCCACGGACAGGGGTTACCGAGAACACTGAAGCTTTCTTT,CASSPRTGVTENTEAFF
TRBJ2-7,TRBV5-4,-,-,TGTGCCAGCAGCCCGGATATCGGGACCTCCGTCTACGAGCAGTACTTC,CASSPDIGTSVYEQYF
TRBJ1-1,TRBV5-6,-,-,TGTGCCAGCAGTCCGGACTATGGTACTGAAGCTTTCTTT,CASSPDYGTEAFF
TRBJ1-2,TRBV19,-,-,TGTGCCAGTAGTTCCTCAAATGGACTCGGTGGCTACACCTTC,CASSSSNGLGGYTF
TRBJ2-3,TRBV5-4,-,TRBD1,TGTGCCAGCAGCACCCCCCAAGGACAGGGGGCCGATACGCAGTATTTT,CASSTPQGQGADTQYF
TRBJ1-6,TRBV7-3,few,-,TGTGCCAGCAGCGGGACGGCTGATTCACCCCTCCACTTT,CASSGTADSPLHF
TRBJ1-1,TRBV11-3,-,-,TGTGCCAGCAGCTTAGACGCGAACACTGAAGCTTTCTTT,CASSLDANTEAFF